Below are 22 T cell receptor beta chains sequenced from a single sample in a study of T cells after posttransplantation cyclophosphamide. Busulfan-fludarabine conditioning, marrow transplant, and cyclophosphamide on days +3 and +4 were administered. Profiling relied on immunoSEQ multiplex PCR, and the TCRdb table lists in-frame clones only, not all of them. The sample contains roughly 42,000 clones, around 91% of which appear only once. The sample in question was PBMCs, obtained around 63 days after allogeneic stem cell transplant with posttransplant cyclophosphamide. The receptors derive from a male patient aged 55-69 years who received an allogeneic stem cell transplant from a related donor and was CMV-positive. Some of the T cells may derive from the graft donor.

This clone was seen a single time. This CDR3 is CASSFPGGPGTGELFF. In DNA form, the CDR3 reads TGCGCCAGCAGCTTCCCCGGGGGGCCGGGCACCGGGGAGCTGTTTTTT. The J gene is TRBJ2-2, the V gene TRBV5-1; possibly TRBD2 for D (7 bases). The CDR3 length is 16 residues. V was trimmed by 2 bases and J by 4 bases, leaving 15 bases between them. Germline V CDR1 and CDR2: SGHRS, YFSETQ. The full variable domain, completed using reference TRBV5-1 and TRBJ2-2, is KAGVTQTPRYLIKTRGQQVTLSCSPISGHRSVSWYQQTPGQGLQFLFEYFSETQRNKGNFPGRFSGRQFSNSRSEMNVSTLELGDSALYLCASSFPGGPGTGELFFGEGSRLTVL.

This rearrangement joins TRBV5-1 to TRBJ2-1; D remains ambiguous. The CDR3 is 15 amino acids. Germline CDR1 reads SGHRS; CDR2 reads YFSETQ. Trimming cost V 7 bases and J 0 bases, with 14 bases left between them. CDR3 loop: CASRLSESSYNEQFF. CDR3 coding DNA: TGCGCCAGCCGTCTATCGGAGAGCTCCTACAATGAGCAGTTCTTC.

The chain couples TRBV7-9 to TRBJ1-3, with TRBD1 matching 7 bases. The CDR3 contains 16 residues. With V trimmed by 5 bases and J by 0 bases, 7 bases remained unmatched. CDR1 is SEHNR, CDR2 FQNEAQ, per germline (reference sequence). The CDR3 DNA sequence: TGTGCCAGCAGCCGCCCGACAGGGAGCTCTGGAAACACCATATATTTT. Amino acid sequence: CASSRPTGSSGNTIYF. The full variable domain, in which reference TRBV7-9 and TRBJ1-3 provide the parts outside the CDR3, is DTGVSQNPRHKITKRGQNVTFRCDPISEHNRLYWYRQTLGQGPEFLTYFQNEAQLEKSRLLSDRFSAERPKGSFSTLEIQRTEQGDSAMYLCASSRPTGSSGNTIYFGEGSWLTVV.

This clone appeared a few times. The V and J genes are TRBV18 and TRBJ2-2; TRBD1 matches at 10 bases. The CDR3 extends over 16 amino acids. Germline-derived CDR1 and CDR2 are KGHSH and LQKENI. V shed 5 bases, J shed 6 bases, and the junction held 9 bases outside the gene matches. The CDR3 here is CASSRRGQGLSGELFF. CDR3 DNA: TGTGCCAGCTCAAGGCGGGGACAGGGGCTGTCCGGGGAGCTGTTTTTT.

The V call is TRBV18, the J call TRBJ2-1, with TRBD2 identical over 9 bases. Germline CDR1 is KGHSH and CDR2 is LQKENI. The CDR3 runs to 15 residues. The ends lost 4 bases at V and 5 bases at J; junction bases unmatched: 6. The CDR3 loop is CASSRGTSYDNEQFF. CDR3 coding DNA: TGTGCCAGCTCACGCGGGACTAGCTACGACAATGAGCAGTTCTTC.

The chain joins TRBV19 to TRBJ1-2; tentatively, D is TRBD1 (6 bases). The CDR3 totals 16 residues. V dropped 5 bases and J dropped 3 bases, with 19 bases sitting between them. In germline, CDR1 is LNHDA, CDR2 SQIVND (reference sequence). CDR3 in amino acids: CASSSLGQSAYYGYTF. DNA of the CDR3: TGTGCCAGTAGTTCCCTCGGACAGAGTGCTTACTATGGCTACACCTTC.

The CDR3 here is CASTGQGASTEAFF. The CDR3 DNA reads TGTGCCAGTACCGGACAGGGGGCGAGCACTGAAGCTTTCTTT. V gene TRBV19 combines with J gene TRBJ1-1; the match to TRBD1 covers 11 bases. The germline CDR1 and CDR2 sequences are LNHDA and SQIVND (reference sequence). V shed 7 bases, J shed 4 bases, and the junction held 5 bases outside the gene matches. This CDR3 spans 14 amino acids.

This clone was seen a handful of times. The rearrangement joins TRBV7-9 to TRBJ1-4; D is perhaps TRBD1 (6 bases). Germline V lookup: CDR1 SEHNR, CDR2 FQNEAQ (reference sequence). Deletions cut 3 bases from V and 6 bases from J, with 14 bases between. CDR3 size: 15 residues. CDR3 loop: CASSFSGERDEKLFF. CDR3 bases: TGTGCCAGCAGCTTTTCAGGGGAACGGGATGAAAAACTGTTTTTT.

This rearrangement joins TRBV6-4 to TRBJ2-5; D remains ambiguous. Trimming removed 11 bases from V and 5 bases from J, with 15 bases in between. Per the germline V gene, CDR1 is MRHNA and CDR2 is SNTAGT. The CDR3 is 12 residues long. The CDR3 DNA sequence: TGTGCCCGAAGCCCAGTGAGGGAGACCCAGTACTTC. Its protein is CARSPVRETQYF.

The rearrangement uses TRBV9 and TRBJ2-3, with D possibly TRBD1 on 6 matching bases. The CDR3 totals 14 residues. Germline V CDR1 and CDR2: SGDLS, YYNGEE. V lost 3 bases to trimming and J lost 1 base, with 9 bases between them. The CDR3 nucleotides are TGTGCCAGCAGCGATCGACAGGGCACAGATACGCAGTATTTT. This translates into CASSDRQGTDTQYF.

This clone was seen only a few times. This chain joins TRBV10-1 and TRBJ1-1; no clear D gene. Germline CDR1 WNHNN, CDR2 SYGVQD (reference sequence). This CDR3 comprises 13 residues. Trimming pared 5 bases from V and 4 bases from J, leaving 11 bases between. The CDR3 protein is CASSKMPGTEAFF. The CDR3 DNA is TGCGCCAGCAGTAAGATGCCGGGCACTGAAGCTTTCTTT.

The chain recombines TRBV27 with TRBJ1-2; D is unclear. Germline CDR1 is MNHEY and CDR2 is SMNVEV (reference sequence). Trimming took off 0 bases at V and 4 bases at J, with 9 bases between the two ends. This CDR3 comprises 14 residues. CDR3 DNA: TGTGCCAGCAGTTTATCAATGGTCGGCTATGGCTACACCTTC. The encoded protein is CASSLSMVGYGYTF.

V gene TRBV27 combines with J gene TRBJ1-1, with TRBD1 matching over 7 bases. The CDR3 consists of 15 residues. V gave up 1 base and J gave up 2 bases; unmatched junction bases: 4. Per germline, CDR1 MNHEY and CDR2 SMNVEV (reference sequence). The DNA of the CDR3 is TGTGCCAGCAGTTTATGGCAGGGGGTTAACACTGAAGCTTTCTTT. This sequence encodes CASSLWQGVNTEAFF.

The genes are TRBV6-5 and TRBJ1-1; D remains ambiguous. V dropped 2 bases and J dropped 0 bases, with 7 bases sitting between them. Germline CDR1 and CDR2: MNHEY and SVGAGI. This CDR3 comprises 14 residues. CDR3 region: CASSYGEMNTEAFF. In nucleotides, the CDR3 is TGTGCCAGCAGTTACGGGGAGATGAACACTGAAGCTTTCTTT.

This chain's CDR3 is CASSLSRNYGYTF. The CDR3 DNA reads as TGTGCCAGCAGTTTATCACGGAACTATGGCTACACCTTC. V gene TRBV27 combines with J gene TRBJ1-2, with unresolved D. Trimming removed 0 bases at V and 2 bases at J, with 4 bases between. The germline V gene encodes CDR1 MNHEY and CDR2 SMNVEV (reference sequence). This CDR3 is 13 amino acids long.

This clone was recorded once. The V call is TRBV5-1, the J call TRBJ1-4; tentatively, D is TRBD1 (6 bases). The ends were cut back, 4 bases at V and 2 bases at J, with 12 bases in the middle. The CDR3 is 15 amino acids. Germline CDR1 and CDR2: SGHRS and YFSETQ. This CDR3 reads CASSSNQGTNEKLFF. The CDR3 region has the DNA TGCGCCAGCAGCAGCAACCAGGGGACTAATGAAAAACTGTTTTTT.

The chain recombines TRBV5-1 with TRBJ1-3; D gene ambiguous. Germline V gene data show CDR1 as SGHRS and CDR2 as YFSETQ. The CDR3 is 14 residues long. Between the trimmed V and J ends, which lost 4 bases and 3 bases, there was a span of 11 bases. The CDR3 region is CASSLGLVGNTIYF. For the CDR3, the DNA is TGCGCCAGCAGCCTAGGACTAGTTGGAAACACCATATATTTT.

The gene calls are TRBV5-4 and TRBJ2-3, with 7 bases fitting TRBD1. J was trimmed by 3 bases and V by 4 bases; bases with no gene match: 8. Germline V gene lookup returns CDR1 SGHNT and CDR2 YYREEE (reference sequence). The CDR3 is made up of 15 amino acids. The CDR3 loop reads CASSPGTDGTDTQYF. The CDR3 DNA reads TGTGCCAGCAGCCCCGGGACAGATGGAACAGATACGCAGTATTTT. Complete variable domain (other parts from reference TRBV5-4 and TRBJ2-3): ETGVTQSPTHLIKTRGQQVTLRCSSQSGHNTVSWYQQALGQGPQFIFQYYREEENGRGNFPPRFSGLQFPNYSSELNVNALELDDSALYLCASSPGTDGTDTQYFGPGTRLTVL.

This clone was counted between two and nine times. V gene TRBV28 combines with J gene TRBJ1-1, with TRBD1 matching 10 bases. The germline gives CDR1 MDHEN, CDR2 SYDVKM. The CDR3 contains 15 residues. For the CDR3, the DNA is TGTGGTACGGGACAGGGGACTAATGGAGGTACTGAAGCTTTCTTT. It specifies CGTGQGTNGGTEAFF.

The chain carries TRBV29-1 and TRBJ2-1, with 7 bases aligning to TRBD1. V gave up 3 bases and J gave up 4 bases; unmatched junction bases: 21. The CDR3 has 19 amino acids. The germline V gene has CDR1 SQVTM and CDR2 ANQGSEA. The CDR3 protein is CSVDCRDRGGFGSYNEQFF. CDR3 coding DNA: TGCAGCGTTGATTGTCGGGACAGAGGGGGATTCGGGTCTTACAATGAGCAGTTCTTC.

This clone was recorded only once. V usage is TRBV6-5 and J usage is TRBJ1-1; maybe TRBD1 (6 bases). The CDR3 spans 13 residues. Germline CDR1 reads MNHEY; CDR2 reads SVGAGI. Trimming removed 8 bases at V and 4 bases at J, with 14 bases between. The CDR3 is CASGRGSGTEAFF. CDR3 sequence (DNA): TGTGCCAGCGGGAGGGGGTCGGGCACTGAAGCTTTCTTT.

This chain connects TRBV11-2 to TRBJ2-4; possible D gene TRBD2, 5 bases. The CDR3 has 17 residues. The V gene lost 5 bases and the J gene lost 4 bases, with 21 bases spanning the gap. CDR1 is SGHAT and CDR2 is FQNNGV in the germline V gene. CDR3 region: CASSPNLGVGSKNIQYF. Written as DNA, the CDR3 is TGTGCCAGCAGCCCAAACCTCGGGGTAGGGTCAAAAAACATTCAGTACTTC.